This T cell receptor beta chain was found in a study of cytomegalovirus exposure and HLA in healthy donors. The PCR made use of 60 Vbeta and 13 Jbeta primers. The data were produced by immunoSEQ multiplex PCR, yet TCRdb's version contains in-frame clones alone and is incomplete. This sample's clone table lists about 76,000 clones. Germline CDR1 reads SSHAT; CDR2 reads FNYEAQ (reference sequence). The CDR3 has 16 residues. Healthy bone marrow donors formed the donor group. With respect to this clone: At one end the junction does not follow the germline gene, possibly because of a read error.

The sequence derives from a woman in her 40s in good health and CMV-seropositive. This sequence joins TRBV7-7 and TRBJ2-5, with 13 bases aligning to TRBD2. The sequencing input was PBMCs. The CDR3 region has the DNA TGTGCTAGCAGCTTGGCCGGGACTAGCGGGATGCAGACCCAGTACTTC. This gives the protein CASSLAGTSGMQTQYF.